This T cell receptor (beta chain) was sequenced in a study of OX40 agonist ivuxolimab in advanced cancers. For the study at large: In this trial design, patients received ivuxolimab intravenously at 0.01 to 10 mg/kg every 2 weeks.

Systemic immunosuppression or a history of autoimmune disease excluded patients. Remarks on this clone: Its antigen is undetermined.

Profiling relied on immunoSEQ multiplex PCR, and the TCRdb table lists in-frame clones only, not all of them. The data show 48,000 or so clones, with approximately 83% seen just once and 1% to 1.5% held by the top ten. General observations from the study: CD8+ T cells were the subset that, on average, had more expanded clones than CD4+.

The CDR3 is made up of 10 amino acids. Germline-derived CDR1 and CDR2 are SQVTM and ANQGSEA. V lost 7 bases and J 3 bases, leaving 6 bases between the germline ends. This sequence originates from an adult with an advanced solid tumor such as melanoma, head and neck, liver or kidney cancer. V is TRBV29-1 and J is TRBJ1-1; D ambiguous. The sample here was CD4+ or CD8+ T cells sorted from blood, taken in a trial of the OX40 agonist ivuxolimab. CDR3 sequence: CSARDTEAFF. In DNA, the CDR3 is TGCAGCGCCCGGGACACTGAAGCTTTCTTT.